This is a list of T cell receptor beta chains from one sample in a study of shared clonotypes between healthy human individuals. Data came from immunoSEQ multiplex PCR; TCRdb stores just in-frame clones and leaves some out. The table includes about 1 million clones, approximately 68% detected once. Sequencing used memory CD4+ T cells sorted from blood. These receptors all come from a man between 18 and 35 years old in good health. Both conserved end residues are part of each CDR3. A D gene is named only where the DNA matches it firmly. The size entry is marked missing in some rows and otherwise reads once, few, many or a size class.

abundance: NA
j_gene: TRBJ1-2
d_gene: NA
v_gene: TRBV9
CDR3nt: TGTGCCAGCAGCTCGCCGGGACCTTCCTATGGCTACACCTTC
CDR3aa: CASSSPGPSYGYTF

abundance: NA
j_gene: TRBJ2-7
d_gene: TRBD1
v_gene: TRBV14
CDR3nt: TGTGCCAGCAGCCCCCTAGGACAGGGAAGCTACGAGCAGTACTTC
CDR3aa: CASSPLGQGSYEQYF

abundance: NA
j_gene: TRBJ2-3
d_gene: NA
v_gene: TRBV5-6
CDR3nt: TGTGCCAGCAGCTTTGGGGTAAGCACAGATACGCAGTATTTT
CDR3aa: CASSFGVSTDTQYF

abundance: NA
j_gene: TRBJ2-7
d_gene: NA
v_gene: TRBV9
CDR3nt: TGTGCCAGCAGCGTGGGTCCCCGTGGCGAGCAGTACTTC
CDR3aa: CASSVGPRGEQYF

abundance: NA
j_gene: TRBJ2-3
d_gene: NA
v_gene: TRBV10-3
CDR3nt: TGTGCCATCTGCAGGACAGTTGGAGATACGCAGTATTTT
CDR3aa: CAICRTVGDTQYF

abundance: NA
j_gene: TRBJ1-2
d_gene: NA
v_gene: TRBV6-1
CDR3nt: TGTGCCAGCAGTGAAGTCGGGACCTTACTTTACACCTTC
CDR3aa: CASSEVGTLLYTF

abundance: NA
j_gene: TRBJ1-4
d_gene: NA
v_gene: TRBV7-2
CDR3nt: TGTGCCAGCAGCTTATTCGGGGGCGCAGCTAATGAAAAACTGTTTTTT
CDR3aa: CASSLFGGAANEKLFF

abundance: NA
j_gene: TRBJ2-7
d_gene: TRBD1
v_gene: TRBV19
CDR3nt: TGTGCCAGTAGTCTTACCCCGGGACAGAGCTACGAGCAGTACTTC
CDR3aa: CASSLTPGQSYEQYF

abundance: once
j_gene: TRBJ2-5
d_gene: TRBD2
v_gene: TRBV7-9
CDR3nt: TGTGCCAGCAGCTTATGGACTAGCGGGGTACAAGAGACCCAGTACTTC
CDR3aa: CASSLWTSGVQETQYF

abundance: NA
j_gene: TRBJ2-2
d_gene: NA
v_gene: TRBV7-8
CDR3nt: TGTGCCAGCAGCTTAGGAGTTGCGAAACCGAACACCGGGGAGCTGTTTTTT
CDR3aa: CASSLGVAKPNTGELFF

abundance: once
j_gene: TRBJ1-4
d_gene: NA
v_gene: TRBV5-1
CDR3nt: TGCGCCAGCAGCTTGGCAGGGGCGGGTGAAAAACTGTTTTTT
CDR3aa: CASSLAGAGEKLFF

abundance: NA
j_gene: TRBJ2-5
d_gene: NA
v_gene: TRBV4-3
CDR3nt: TGCGCCAGCAGCCATTACAGGCCCGAGAGGGAGACCCAGTACTTC
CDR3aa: CASSHYRPERETQYF

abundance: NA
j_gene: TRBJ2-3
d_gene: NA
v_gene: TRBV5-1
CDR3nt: TGCGCCAGCAGCTTGGACTCAACAGATACGCAGTATTTT
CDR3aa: CASSLDSTDTQYF

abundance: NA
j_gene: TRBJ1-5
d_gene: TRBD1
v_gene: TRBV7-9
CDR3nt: TGTGCCAGCAGCTGGGGGGACAGACCCAATCAGCCCCAGCATTTT
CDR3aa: CASSWGDRPNQPQHF

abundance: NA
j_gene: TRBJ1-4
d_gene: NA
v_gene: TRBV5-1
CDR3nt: TGCGCCAGCAGTTTTGAGGGAAAACTGTTTTTT
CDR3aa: CASSFEGKLFF

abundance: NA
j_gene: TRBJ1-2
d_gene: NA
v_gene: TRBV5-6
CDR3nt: TGTGCCAGCAGCTTGGCTACATCCGGGGGCCGCGGCTACACCTTC
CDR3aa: CASSLATSGGRGYTF

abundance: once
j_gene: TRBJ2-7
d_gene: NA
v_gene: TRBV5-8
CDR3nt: TGTGCCAGCACCTTGGAGGGCAACGGACATCTCTACGAGCAGTACTTC
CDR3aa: CASTLEGNGHLYEQYF

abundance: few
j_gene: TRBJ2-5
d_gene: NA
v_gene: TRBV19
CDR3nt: TGTGCCAGTAGAACGTCACACGGTCGAGAGACCCAGTACTTC
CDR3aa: CASRTSHGRETQYF

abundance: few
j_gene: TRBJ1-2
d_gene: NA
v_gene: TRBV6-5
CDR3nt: TGTGCCAGCAGACGGATTTTTGGGAAGGTAGATGGCTACACCTTC
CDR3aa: CASRRIFGKVDGYTF

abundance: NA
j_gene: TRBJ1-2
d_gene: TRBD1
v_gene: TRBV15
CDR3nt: TGTGCCACCAGCAGCCCGACAGGGATTAACTATGGCTACACCTTC
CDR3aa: CATSSPTGINYGYTF